What follows are 7 T cell receptor beta chains derived from one specimen sequenced in a study of blood T cells in healthy people across ages. A second PCR of roughly 6 to 12 cycles used a sample-barcoded 5' primer and a J-beta primer mix. TCRdb re-analysed the 5' RACE reads in MiXCR, keeping a single row per CDR3 protein. The table shows 850,000 to 1,000,000 distinct CDR3 sequences, with 45% to 50% occurring only once. The sequenced material came from blood. The receptors were sampled from a young man in good health.

The chain is built from TRBV7-2 and TRBJ2-3, with 9 bases identical to TRBD2. With 6 bases clipped from V and 6 bases from J, the junction kept 10 bases outside the gene matches. The CDR3 covers 15 residues. The germline CDR1 and CDR2 sequences are SGHTA and FQGNSA. As DNA, the CDR3 is TGTGCCAGCAGTCCGACAGCGGGGGGCGGGGATACGCAGTATTTT. It encodes CASSPTAGGGDTQYF.

The chain carries TRBV11-1 and TRBJ2-1; no clear D gene. Trimming took off 0 bases at V and 7 bases at J, with 7 bases between the two ends. Germline V gene sequence: CDR1 SGHAT, CDR2 FQDESV (reference sequence). The CDR3 extends over 13 amino acids. The CDR3 DNA reads as TGTGCCAGCAGCTTAGCGGGGTGGAATGAGCAGTTCTTC. This translates into CASSLAGWNEQFF.

The chain combines TRBV7-2 with TRBJ2-2; 7 nucleotides agree with TRBD1. The V and J ends lost 2 bases and 1 base, in that order; junction bases with no gene match: 1. CDR3 length: 15 residues. The V gene's germline CDR1 is SGHTA and CDR2 FQGNSA. CDR3 bases: TGTGCCAGCAGCTTAAGGGACAGGAACACCGGGGAGCTGTTTTTT. This encodes CASSLRDRNTGELFF.

The CDR3 here is CASSLEGGRSSEKLFF. The CDR3 bases are TGCGCCAGCAGCTTGGAAGGGGGGCGAAGCAGTGAAAAACTGTTTTTT. The chain couples TRBV5-1 to TRBJ1-4; D might be TRBD1 (6 bases). V lost 0 bases and J 7 bases, leaving 16 bases between the germline ends. Looked up from germline, CDR1 is SGHRS and CDR2 is YFSETQ. The CDR3 has 16 residues.

The chain carries TRBV7-2 and TRBJ2-4, with D perhaps matching TRBD1 (7 bases). The length of the CDR3 is 14 residues. The V end was cut by 5 bases, the J end by 6 bases, with 14 bases between. The germline gives CDR1 SGHTA, CDR2 FQGNSA. The CDR3 reads CASSPGGRLNIQYF. CDR3 DNA: TGTGCCAGCAGCCCAGGGGGGAGGCTAAACATTCAGTACTTC.

This chain connects TRBV7-8 to TRBJ1-2; D is undetermined. Trimming removed 5 bases from V and 4 bases from J, with 17 bases in between. Germline CDR1 is SGHVS and CDR2 is FQNEAQ. This CDR3 comprises 15 residues. CDR3 DNA: TGTGCCAGCAGCAAGGATCAACGGTCGGTCTATGGCTACACCTTC. Amino acids: CASSKDQRSVYGYTF.

With regard to this clonotype: A read error may produce the germline difference seen at one junction end. The gene calls are TRBV5-5 and TRBJ2-5, with 11 bases fitting TRBD2. CDR3 length: 15 amino acids. Germline V gene data show CDR1 as SGHKS and CDR2 as YYEKEE (reference sequence). Here the CDR3 DNA reads TGCGTCAGCAGCTTGAATAGCGGGGGGGCGGAGACCCAGTACTTC. Protein sequence: CVSSLNSGGAETQYF.